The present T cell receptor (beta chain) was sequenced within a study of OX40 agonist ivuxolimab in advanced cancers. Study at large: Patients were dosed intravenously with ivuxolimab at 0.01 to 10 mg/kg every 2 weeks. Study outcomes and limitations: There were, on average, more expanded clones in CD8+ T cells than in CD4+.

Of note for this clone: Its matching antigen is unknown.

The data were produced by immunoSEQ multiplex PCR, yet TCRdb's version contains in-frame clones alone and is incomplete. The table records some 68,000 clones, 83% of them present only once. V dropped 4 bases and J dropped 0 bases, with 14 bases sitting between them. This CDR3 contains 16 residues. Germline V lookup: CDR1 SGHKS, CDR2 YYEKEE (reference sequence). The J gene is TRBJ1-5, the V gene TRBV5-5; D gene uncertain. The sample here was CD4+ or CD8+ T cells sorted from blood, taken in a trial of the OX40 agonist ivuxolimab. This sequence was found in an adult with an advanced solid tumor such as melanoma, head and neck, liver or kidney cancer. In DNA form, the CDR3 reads TGTGCCAGCAGCCTTGGAACGGGCTATAGCAATCAGCCCCAGCATTTT. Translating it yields CASSLGTGYSNQPQHF.